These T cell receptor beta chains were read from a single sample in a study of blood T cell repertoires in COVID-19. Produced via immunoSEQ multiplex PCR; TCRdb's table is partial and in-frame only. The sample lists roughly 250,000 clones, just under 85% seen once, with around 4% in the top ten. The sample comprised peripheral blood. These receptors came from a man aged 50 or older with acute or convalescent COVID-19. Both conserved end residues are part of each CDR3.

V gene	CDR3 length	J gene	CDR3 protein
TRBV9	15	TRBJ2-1	CASSVEGTKYNEQFF
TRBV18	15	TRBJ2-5	CASSPPGANQETQYF
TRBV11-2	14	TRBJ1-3	CASSLRESGNTIYF
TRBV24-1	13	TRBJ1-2	CATSDLTERGYTF
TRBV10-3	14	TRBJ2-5	CATTTGAEETAQYF
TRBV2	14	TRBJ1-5	CASSEGRGNQPQHF
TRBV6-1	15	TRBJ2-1	CASRPGQGLRDEQFF
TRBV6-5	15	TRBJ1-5	CASRTTGYGNQPQHF
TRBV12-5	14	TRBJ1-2	CASALQGGGGGYTF
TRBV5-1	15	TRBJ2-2	CASSYGQGRVGELFF
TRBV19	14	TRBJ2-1	CASSSGTPYNEQFF
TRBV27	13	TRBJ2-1	CASSFGGAGEQFF
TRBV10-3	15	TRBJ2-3	CAIRTGTGVGDTQYF
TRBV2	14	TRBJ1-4	CASSVGTGGEKLFF
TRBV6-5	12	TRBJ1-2	CASTGQSYGYTF
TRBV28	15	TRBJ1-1	CASRGQGARDTEAFF
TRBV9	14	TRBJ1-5	CASSVAGDDQPQHF
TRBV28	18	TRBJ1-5	CASTQAGTGVFANQPQHF
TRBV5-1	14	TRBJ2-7	CASSLIGTSVEQYF
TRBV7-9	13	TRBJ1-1	CASSPGMNTEAFF
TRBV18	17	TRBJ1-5	CASSPGQGAWSNQPQHF
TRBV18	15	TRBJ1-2	CASSPPGQGVYGYTF
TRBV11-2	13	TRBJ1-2	CASSSPTGFGYTF
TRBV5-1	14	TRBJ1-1	CASSLEASGTEAFF
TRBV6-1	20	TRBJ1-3	CASSVPVWTALRHSGNTIYF
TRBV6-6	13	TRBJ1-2	CAAAGGHNYGYTF
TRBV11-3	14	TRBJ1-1	CASSRLAGGVGAFF
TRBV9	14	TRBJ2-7	CASSVGHASYEQYF
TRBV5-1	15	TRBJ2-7	CASLLASGKFYEQYF
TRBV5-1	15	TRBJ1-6	CASSLAGTGGSPLHF
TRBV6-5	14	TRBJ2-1	CASRGTRAYNEQFF
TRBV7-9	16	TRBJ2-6	CASSLWRISGANVLTF
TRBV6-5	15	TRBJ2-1	CASSYPGLDNNEQFF
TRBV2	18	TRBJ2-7	CASSDPHTGPDRAYEQYF
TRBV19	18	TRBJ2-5	CASSIFGGSGRGQETQYF
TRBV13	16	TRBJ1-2	CASSSRDRAGDYGYTF
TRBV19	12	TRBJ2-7	CAPLASSYEQYF
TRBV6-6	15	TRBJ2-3	CASSYWGAPKDTQYF
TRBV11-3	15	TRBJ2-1	CASSLGLAGYNEQFF
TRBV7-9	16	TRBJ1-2	CASSLEAGATNYGYTF
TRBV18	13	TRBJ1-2	CASSPARIGGYTF
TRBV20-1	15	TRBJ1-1	CSASGTGSLNTEAFF
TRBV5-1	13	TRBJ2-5	CASSRSGGETQYF
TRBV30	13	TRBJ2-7	CAWSLSSSYEQYF
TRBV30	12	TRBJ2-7	CAWSVSYYEQYF